Below, 4 T cell receptor delta chains from the same sample are listed, as sequenced in a study of gammadelta T cells in human blood. TCRdb reanalysed the RT-PCR reads via CATT. The sample yields approximately 500 delta-chain clones, 55% to 65% seen once. Sequencing was done on a sample of non-Vgamma9Vdelta2 gamma-delta T cells from fetal blood. The receptors were sampled from a human fetus.

This clone has more than one count but fewer than ten. Given a far larger clone just one base away, this is likely a sequencing read error. This chain joins TRDV1 and TRDJ1; a possible D gene is TRDD3 (5 bases). Germline CDR1 is TSWWSYY and CDR2 is QGS. CDR3 length: 13 residues. Trimming took off 2 bases at V and 2 bases at J, with 6 bases between the two ends. CDR3 protein: CALGEGETDKLIF. The CDR3 coding sequence is TGTGCTCTTGGGGAAGGGGAAACCGATAAACTCATCTTT.

The table lists this clone with a count of one. This is likely an artifact of a read error, given a far larger clone one base away. The same CDR3 also results from other DNA sequences found in this sample. The chain couples TRDV1 to TRDJ3; 11 nucleotides align to TRDD3. CDR1 is TSWWSYY, CDR2 QGS, per germline. This CDR3 comprises 18 residues. The CDR3 here is CALGELGDSSWDTRQMFF. The CDR3 DNA sequence: TGTGCTCTGGGGGAACTGGGGGATAGCTCCTGGGACACCCGACAGATGTTTTTC.

J is TRDJ3 and V is TRDV2; TRDD3 matches 11 bases. In germline, CDR1 is GEAIGNYY, CDR2 EKD. The V and J ends lost 1 base and 0 bases, in that order; junction bases with no gene match: 4. CDR3 length equals 19 residues. The CDR3 sequence: CACDTPGGYSSWDTRQMFF. The DNA of the CDR3 is TGTGCCTGTGACACGCCTGGGGGATACAGCTCCTGGGACACCCGACAGATGTTTTTC.

This clone is categorized as medium-sized. V gene TRAV29/DV5 combines with J gene TRDJ1; 13 bases fit TRDD3. The CDR3 sequence is 18 residues long. V shed 0 bases and J 0 bases; nucleotides not matched to a gene: 8. Germline CDR1 reads NSMFDY; CDR2 reads ISSIKDK. CDR3: CAASAPTGGYGYTDKLIF. CDR3 bases: TGTGCAGCAAGCGCCCCTACTGGGGGATACGGGTACACCGATAAACTCATCTTT.